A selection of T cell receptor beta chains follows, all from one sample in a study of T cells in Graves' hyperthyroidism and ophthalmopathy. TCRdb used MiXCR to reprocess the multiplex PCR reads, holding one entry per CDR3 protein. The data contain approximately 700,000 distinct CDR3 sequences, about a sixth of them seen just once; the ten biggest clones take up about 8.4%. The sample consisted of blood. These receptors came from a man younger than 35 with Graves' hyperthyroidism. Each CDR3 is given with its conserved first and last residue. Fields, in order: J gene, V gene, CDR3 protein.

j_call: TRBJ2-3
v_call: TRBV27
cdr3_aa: CASSSSNTDTQYF

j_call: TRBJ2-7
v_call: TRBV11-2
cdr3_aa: CASSLYSGQAYEQYF

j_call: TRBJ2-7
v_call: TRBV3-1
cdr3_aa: CASSQLAGASYEQYF

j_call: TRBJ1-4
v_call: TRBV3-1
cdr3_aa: CASSQVVSTNEKLFF

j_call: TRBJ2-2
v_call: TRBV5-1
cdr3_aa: CASSRRGGENTGELFF

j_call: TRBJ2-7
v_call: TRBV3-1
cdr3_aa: CASSRGLAGGKEQYF

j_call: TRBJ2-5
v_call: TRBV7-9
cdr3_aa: CASSASGGQETQYF

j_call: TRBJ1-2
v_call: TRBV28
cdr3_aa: CAGGGTNYGYTF

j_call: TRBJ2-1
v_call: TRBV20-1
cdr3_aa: CSARRPTGTYNEQFF

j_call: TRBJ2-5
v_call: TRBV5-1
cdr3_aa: CASSLDATSLETQYF

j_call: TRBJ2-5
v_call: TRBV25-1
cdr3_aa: CASSERLAGGLETQYF

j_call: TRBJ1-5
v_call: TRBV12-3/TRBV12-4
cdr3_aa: CATGEGMKSNQPQHF

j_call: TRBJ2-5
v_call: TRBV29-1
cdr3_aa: CSVETGGLETQYF

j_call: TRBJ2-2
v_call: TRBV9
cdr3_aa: CASSVEGAPTGELFF

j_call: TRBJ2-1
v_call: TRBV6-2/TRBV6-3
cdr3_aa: CASSTRVNEQFF

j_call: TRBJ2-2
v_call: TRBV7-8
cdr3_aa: CATFRGRSGTGELFF

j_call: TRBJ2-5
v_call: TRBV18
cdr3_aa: CASSPNTGQETQYF

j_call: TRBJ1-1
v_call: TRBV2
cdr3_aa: CASRVVNTEAFF

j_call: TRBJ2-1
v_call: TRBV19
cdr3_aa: CASSILGLHNPGNEQFF

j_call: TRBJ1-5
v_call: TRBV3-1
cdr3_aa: CASSQDRVNQPQHF

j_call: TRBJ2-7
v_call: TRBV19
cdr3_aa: CASSMGQVTYEQYF

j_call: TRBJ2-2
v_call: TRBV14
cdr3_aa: CVSRERVGELFF

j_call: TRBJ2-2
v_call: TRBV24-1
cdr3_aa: CATRAGSGTGELFF

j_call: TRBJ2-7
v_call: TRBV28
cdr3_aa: CASSLGFGLAQGDGYGQYF

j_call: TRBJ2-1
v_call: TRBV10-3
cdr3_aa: CAISELGGSYNEQFF

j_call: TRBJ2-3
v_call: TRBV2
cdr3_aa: CASSEAARSQGGTDTQYF

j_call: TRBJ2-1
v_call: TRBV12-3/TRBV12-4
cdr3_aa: CASSSSGRDEQFF

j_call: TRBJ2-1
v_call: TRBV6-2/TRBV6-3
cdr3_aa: CASSYNPSYNEQFF

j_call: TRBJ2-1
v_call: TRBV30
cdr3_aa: CAWAQGGYEQFF

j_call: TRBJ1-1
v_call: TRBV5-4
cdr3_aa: CASSLQIGGAHTEAFF

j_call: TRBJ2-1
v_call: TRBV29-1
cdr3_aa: CSVGQLINEQFF

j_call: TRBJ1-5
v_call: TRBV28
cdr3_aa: CASSLMGRGGGNQPQHF

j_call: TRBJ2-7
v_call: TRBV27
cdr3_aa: CASSLLPPGQYYEQYF

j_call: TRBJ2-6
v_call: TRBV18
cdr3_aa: CASSPSRSGANVLTF

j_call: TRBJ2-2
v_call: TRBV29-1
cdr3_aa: CSVGRAGGNTGGLFF

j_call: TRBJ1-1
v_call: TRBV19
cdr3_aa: CASRAPWGRPTEAFF

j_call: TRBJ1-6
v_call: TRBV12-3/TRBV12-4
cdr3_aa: CASSPDRGISPLHF

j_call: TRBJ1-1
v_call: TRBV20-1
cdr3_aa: CSARTTGIAEAFF

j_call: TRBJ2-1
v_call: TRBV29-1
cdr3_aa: CSVERHWVNNEQFF

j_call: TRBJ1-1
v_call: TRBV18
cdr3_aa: CASSKLDPDTEAFF

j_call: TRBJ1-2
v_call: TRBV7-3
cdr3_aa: CASSPTTGGTYGYTF

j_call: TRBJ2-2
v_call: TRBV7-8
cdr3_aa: CASSDRVSNTGELFF

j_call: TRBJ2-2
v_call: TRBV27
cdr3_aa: CASSLIRPGLAGVGELFF

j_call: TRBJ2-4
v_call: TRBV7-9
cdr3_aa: CASSLDVAKNIQYF

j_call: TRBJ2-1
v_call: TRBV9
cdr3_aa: CASSLARAGGIGEQFF

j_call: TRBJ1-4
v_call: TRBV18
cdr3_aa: CASSPRTGSSNEKLFF

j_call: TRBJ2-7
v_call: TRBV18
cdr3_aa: CASSPKSSYEQYF

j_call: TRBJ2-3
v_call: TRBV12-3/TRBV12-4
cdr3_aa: CASSSLTSGSSDTQYF

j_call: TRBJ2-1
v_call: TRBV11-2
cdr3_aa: CASSLDLWRGGSEQFF

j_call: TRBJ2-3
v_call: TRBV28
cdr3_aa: CAIQGRAQYF

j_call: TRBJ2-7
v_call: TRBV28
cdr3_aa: CASSLPEGRGTSGEQYF

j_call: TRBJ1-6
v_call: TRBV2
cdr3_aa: CASSLTGTAGSPLHF